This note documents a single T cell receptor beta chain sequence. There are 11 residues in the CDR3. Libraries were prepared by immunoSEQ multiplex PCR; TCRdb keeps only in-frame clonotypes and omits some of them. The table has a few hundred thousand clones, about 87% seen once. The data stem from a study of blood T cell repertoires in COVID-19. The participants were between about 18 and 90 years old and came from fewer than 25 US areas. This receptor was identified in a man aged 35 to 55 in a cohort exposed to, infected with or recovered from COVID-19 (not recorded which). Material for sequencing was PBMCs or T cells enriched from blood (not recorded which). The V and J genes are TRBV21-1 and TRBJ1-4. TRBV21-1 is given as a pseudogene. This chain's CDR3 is CARGANEKLFF. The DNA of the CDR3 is TGTGCCCGGGGGGCTAATGAAAAACTGTTTTTT.